This TCR beta chain derives from a study of T cell responses to AZD1222 COVID-19 vaccine. Background on the study: The analysis combined second doses at about 4 or about 12 weeks.

Concerning this clone itself: What it binds is unknown.

Study-wide results and caveats: Donors were chiefly white British, with a greater number of females, and clonal diversity was perhaps underestimated. Following two doses of AZD1222, Spike-specific TCR breadth and depth rose. Vaccine-related CD4 TCRs covered spike, predominating at 160-218 and 743-854.

Germline CDR1 and CDR2: MNHEY and SVGAGI. The V and J ends lost 2 bases and 4 bases respectively, with 8 bases between them. CDR3 length equals 13 residues. The protocol was immunoSEQ multiplex PCR, while the TCRdb copy is restricted to in-frame clones and leaves out a portion. The sample gives more than 110,000 clones, 85% to 95% of which show up once; about 9.1% is in the top ten. The specimen was peripheral blood, collected on day 0 of AZD1222 vaccination. V gene TRBV6-5 combines with J gene TRBJ1-1, with D possibly matching TRBD1 (6 bases). This sequence was found in an adult in good health. This CDR3 is CASSYTGSTEAFF. Written as DNA, the CDR3 is TGTGCCAGCAGTTACACAGGGTCCACTGAAGCTTTCTTT.